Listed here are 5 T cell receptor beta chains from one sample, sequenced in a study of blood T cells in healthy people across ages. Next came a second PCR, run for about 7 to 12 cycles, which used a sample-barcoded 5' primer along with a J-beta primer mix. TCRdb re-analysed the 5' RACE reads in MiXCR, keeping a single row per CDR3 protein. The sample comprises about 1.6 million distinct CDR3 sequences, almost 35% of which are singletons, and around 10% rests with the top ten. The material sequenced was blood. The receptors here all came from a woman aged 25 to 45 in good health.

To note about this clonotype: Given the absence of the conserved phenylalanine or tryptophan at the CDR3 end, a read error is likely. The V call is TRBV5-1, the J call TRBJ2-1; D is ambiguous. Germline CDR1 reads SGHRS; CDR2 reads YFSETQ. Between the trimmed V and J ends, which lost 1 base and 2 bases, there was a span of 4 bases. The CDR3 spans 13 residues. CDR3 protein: CASSLTTYNEQFC. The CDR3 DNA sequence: TGCGCCAGCAGCTTGACAACCTACAATGAGCAGTTCTGC.

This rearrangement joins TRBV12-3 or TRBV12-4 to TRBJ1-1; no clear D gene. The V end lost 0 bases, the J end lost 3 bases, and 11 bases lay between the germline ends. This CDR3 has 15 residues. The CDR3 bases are TGTGCCAGCAGTTTAGCGGGGTTCCTGGACACTGAAGCTTTCTTT. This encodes CASSLAGFLDTEAFF.

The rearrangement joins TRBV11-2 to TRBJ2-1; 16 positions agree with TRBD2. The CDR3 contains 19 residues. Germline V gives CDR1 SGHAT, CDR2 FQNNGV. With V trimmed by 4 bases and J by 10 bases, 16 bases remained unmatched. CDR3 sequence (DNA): TGTGCCAGCAGCTCCTTTCCAGACGCCGGGACTAGCGGGAGGGACGAGCAGTTCTTC. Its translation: CASSSFPDAGTSGRDEQFF.

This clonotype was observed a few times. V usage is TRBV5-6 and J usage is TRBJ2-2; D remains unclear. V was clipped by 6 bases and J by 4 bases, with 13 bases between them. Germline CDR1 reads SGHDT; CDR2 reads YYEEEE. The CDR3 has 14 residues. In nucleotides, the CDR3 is TGTGCCAGCATGGCCGGATCGACCACCGGGGAGCTGTTTTTT. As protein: CASMAGSTTGELFF.

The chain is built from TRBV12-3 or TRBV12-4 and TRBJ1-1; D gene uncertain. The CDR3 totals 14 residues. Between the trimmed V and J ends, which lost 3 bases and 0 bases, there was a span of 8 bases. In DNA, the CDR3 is TGTGCCAGCAGTTTTACCAAGGTGAACACTGAAGCTTTCTTT. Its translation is CASSFTKVNTEAFF.